This passage covers 30 T cell receptor beta chains from one sample sequenced in a study of early T cells in non-severe SARS-CoV-2 infection. Each CDR3 protein gets one entry after TCRdb re-called the 5' RACE reads with MiXCR. The repertoire holds roughly 70,000 distinct CDR3 sequences, 20% seen once, with 15% to 20% in the top ten. The material sequenced was whole blood, taken at baseline. These receptors came from an adult who was a healthcare worker with PCR-confirmed SARS-CoV-2 infection or an uninfected control (not recorded which).

The chain couples TRBV7-9 to TRBJ1-2; D is unclear. Trimming took 3 bases from V and 0 from J, leaving 5 bases between them. Germline loops: CDR1 SEHNR, CDR2 FQNEAQ (reference sequence). This CDR3 region has 13 residues. Here the CDR3 reads CASSLQANYGYTF. As DNA, the CDR3 is TGTGCCAGCAGCTTGCAGGCTAACTATGGCTACACCTTC.

V usage is TRBV24-1 and J usage is TRBJ2-5, with a weak D call TRBD1 (5 bases). V lost 3 bases and J 1 base, leaving 8 bases between the germline ends. Germline CDR1 KGHDR, CDR2 SFDVKD. The CDR3 loop spans 14 amino acids. CDR3 nucleotide sequence: TGTGCCACCAGTGATACAGGACCCCAAGAGACCCAGTACTTC. Amino acid sequence: CATSDTGPQETQYF.

The gene calls are TRBV30 and TRBJ1-3; tentative D call: TRBD1 (5 bases). The V end lost 2 bases, the J end lost 4 bases, and 15 bases lay between the germline ends. Germline-derived CDR1 and CDR2 are GTSNPN and SVGIG (reference sequence). CDR3 length: 15 residues. Here the CDR3 reads CAWSPGPLLGNTIYF. CDR3 nucleotides: TGTGCCTGGAGTCCAGGGCCGCTGCTGGGAAACACCATATATTTT.

This clonotype was found a few times. The chain is built from TRBV18 and TRBJ2-2; D is perhaps TRBD1 (6 bases). The CDR3 consists of 17 residues. V lost 3 bases and J 5 bases, leaving 19 bases between the germline ends. The germline gives CDR1 KGHSH, CDR2 LQKENI. The CDR3 loop is CASSPPSTRGITGELFF. The CDR3 nucleotides are TGTGCCAGCTCACCCCCGTCAACCAGGGGCATTACCGGGGAGCTGTTTTTT.

In this sample, this clonotype turned up a few times. One end of the junction fails to match germline, which may point to a read error. The CDR3 DNA is TGTGCCAGCAGTAAACAGGGGGCAAATGGAAAACTGTTTTTT. It codes for CASSKQGANGKLFF. V and J are TRBV12-3 or TRBV12-4 and TRBJ1-4; 9 nucleotides line up with TRBD1. This CDR3 region has 14 residues.

This clonotype was seen at least ten times. The CDR3 DNA sequence: TGTGCCAGCCCGGATATGTTGTCCCACTGGCGCGGCATGAACACTGAAGCTTTCTTT. This encodes CASPDMLSHWRGMNTEAFF. The genes are TRBV5-5 and TRBJ1-1; no clear D. V shed 7 bases and J shed 0 bases, with 28 bases lying between them. The CDR3 spans 19 residues. Germline V gene sequence: CDR1 SGHKS, CDR2 YYEKEE (reference sequence).

The rearrangement links TRBV29-1 to TRBJ2-2; 9 nucleotides line up with TRBD1. The CDR3 extends over 13 amino acids. Germline loops: CDR1 SQVTM, CDR2 ANQGSEA. J was trimmed by 3 bases and V by 6 bases; bases with no gene match: 2. The CDR3 DNA follows: TGCAGCGTGGGACAGGGTTACACCGGGGAGCTGTTTTTT. Residues: CSVGQGYTGELFF.

The chain joins TRBV11-2 to TRBJ2-4; D uncertain. V gave up 2 bases and J gave up 7 bases, with 9 bases separating them. Germline values: CDR1 SGHAT, CDR2 FQNNGV. The CDR3 has 13 amino acids. CDR3 sequence reads: CASSLPVQNIQYF. CDR3 DNA: TGTGCCAGCAGCTTACCAGTGCAGAACATTCAGTACTTC.

V gene TRBV20-1 combines with J gene TRBJ2-5; D unclear. CDR3 length: 12 amino acids. Trimming removed 4 bases at V and 0 bases at J, with 6 bases between. Germline-derived CDR1 and CDR2 are DFQATT and SNEGSKA (reference sequence). The CDR3 DNA is TGCAGTGCTAAGGAAAACCAAGAGACCCAGTACTTC. This gives the protein CSAKENQETQYF.

The gene calls are TRBV12-3 or TRBV12-4 and TRBJ1-1, with D tentatively TRBD1 (6 bases). The V and J ends lost 6 bases and 5 bases respectively, with 13 bases between them. This CDR3 contains 13 residues. The CDR3 reads CASSWRGGTEAFF. In nucleotides, the CDR3 is TGTGCCAGCAGCTGGAGGGGGGGAACTGAAGCTTTCTTT.

The chain couples TRBV20-1 to TRBJ2-3, with D possibly matching TRBD1 (7 bases). This CDR3 region has 14 residues. Trimming removed 2 bases at V and 2 bases at J, with 11 bases between. Germline V CDR1 and CDR2: DFQATT, SNEGSKA (reference sequence). CDR3 sequence (DNA): TGCAGTGCTAGAACCAGGGGGGCCACAGATACGCAGTATTTT. Protein sequence: CSARTRGATDTQYF.

This clonotype was seen many times. This chain uses TRBV28 with TRBJ2-5; D might be TRBD1 (6 bases). Germline V lookup: CDR1 MDHEN, CDR2 SYDVKM. This CDR3 region has 13 residues. V was clipped by 6 bases and J by 5 bases, with 13 bases between them. The CDR3 protein is CASRRGGLETQYF. The CDR3 DNA sequence: TGTGCCAGCAGACGAGGGGGTCTTGAGACCCAGTACTTC.

The chain carries TRBV3-1 and TRBJ2-1; D is perhaps TRBD1 (5 bases). Germline loops: CDR1 LGHDT, CDR2 YNNKEL (reference sequence). The CDR3 contains 15 residues. The V and J ends lost 8 bases and 7 bases respectively, with 21 bases between them. The CDR3 spells CASRRGSTNQNEQFF. CDR3 bases: TGTGCCAGCCGTAGGGGCTCCACGAACCAGAATGAGCAGTTCTTC.

The chain is built from TRBV12-3 or TRBV12-4 and TRBJ1-5; tentatively, D is TRBD1 (5 bases). This CDR3 comprises 16 residues. V lost 3 bases to trimming and J lost 3 bases, with 15 bases between them. CDR3 DNA sequence: TGTGCCAGCAGTTTTACAACCGGGACGCACAATCAGCCCCAGCATTTT. Translation gives CASSFTTGTHNQPQHF.

The chain is built from TRBV5-1 and TRBJ2-7, with D possibly matching TRBD1 (5 bases). This CDR3 has 12 residues. V was trimmed by 5 bases and J by 5 bases, leaving 11 bases between them. CDR1 is SGHRS and CDR2 is YFSETQ in the germline V gene. The CDR3 DNA follows: TGCGCCAGCAGAGCCAGGGAACACGAGCAGTACTTC. Protein sequence: CASRAREHEQYF.

This clonotype was seen more than once but under ten times. The chain uses TRBV7-6 and TRBJ2-1, with TRBD2 as a possible D gene (5 bases). The germline V gene has CDR1 SGHVS and CDR2 FNYEAQ. The CDR3 consists of 16 residues. V lost 1 base and J 3 bases, leaving 13 bases between the germline ends. The DNA for the CDR3 is TGTGCCAGCAGCTTAGTCGGAGGTAACGTCTACAATGAGCAGTTCTTC. The encoded protein is CASSLVGGNVYNEQFF.

The chain links TRBV7-2 to TRBJ2-1; D is uncertain. The CDR3 is 12 residues long. In germline, CDR1 is SGHTA, CDR2 FQGNSA. Trimming took 1 base from V and 4 from J, leaving 2 bases between them. The CDR3 nucleotides read TGTGCCAGCAGCTTAGATTACAATGAGCAGTTCTTC. This gives the protein CASSLDYNEQFF.

This clonotype is a singleton in its sample. J is TRBJ1-2 and V is TRBV14; possible D gene TRBD1, 5 bases. Germline V gives CDR1 SGHDN, CDR2 FVKESK. The CDR3 length is 13 residues. Deletions cut 4 bases from V and 4 bases from J, with 10 bases between. The chain's CDR3 is CASSPGTTYGYTF. The CDR3 DNA is TGTGCCAGCAGCCCTGGGACTACCTATGGCTACACCTTC.

This clonotype was seen only a few times. The chain uses TRBV12-3 or TRBV12-4 and TRBJ2-7; D is perhaps TRBD1 or TRBD2 (6 bases each). This CDR3 is 15 amino acids long. The V end was cut by 5 bases, the J end by 4 bases, with 18 bases between. The CDR3 is CASSPLGGEGYEQYF. The DNA for the CDR3 is TGTGCCAGCAGTCCCCTCGGGGGCGAGGGATACGAGCAGTACTTC.

The chain employs TRBV7-8 and TRBJ2-3; a weak D match, TRBD2 (5 bases). The germline V gene encodes CDR1 SGHVS and CDR2 FQNEAQ. V was trimmed by 5 bases and J by 0 bases, leaving 12 bases between them. This CDR3 spans 15 amino acids. CDR3 in DNA: TGTGCCAGCAGCCCCCGGGGTCCTAGCACAGATACGCAGTATTTT. This encodes CASSPRGPSTDTQYF.

This clonotype showed up just a few times. The rearrangement joins TRBV7-7 to TRBJ2-5; D ambiguous. Germline V gene data show CDR1 as SSHAT and CDR2 as FNYEAQ (reference sequence). The CDR3 has 13 residues. Deletions cut 0 bases from V and 7 bases from J, with 9 bases between. This CDR3 is CASSLAERGTQYF. In nucleotides, the CDR3 is TGTGCCAGCAGCTTAGCGGAGCGAGGGACCCAGTACTTC. The full variable domain, with the rest looked up from reference TRBV7-7 and TRBJ2-5, is GAGVSQSPRYKVTKRGQDVTLRCDPISSHATLYWYQQALGQGPEFLTYFNYEAQPDKSGLPSDRFSAERPEGSISTLTIQRTEQRDSAMYRCASSLAERGTQYFGPGTRLLVL.

The chain uses TRBV30 and TRBJ1-4; D possibly corresponds to TRBD1 (6 bases). Germline V gives CDR1 GTSNPN, CDR2 SVGIG (reference sequence). Trimming took off 4 bases at V and 7 bases at J, with 19 bases between the two ends. This CDR3 is 15 amino acids long. As DNA, the CDR3 is TGTGCCTGGATGGGAAAGGGGGGGCGCGGTGAAAAACTGTTTTTT. Its translation: CAWMGKGGRGEKLFF. Complete variable domain (other parts from reference TRBV30 and TRBJ1-4): SQTIHQWPATLVQPVGSPLSLECTVEGTSNPNLYWYRQAAGRGLQLLFYSVGIGQISSEVPQNLSASRPQDRQFILSSKKLLLSDSGFYLCAWMGKGGRGEKLFFGSGTQLSVL.

The chain combines TRBV12-3 or TRBV12-4 with TRBJ1-1; 9 nucleotides agree with TRBD1. The CDR3 totals 13 residues. Trimming at V came to 6 bases and at J to 3 bases, leaving 2 bases not matched to a gene. The CDR3 region is CASRRQGDTEAFF. The CDR3 region has the DNA TGTGCCAGCAGAAGACAGGGGGACACTGAAGCTTTCTTT.

The CDR3 DNA reads as TGTGCCAGCAGTGAAGCGCCCCAGCGGGCCAGCCCGAACAATGAGCAGTTCTTC. Its translation is CASSEAPQRASPNNEQFF. The V and J genes are TRBV2 and TRBJ2-1; weak D call: TRBD2 (6 bases). V dropped 0 bases and J dropped 5 bases, with 20 bases sitting between them. In germline, CDR1 is SNHLY, CDR2 FYNNEI. The length of the CDR3 is 18 residues.

J is TRBJ2-3 and V is TRBV29-1, with D unresolved. Trimming shortened V by 4 bases and J by 0 bases, and 8 bases separated the two germline ends. The germline CDR1 and CDR2 sequences are SQVTM and ANQGSEA. The CDR3 sequence is 13 residues long. The chain's CDR3 is CSVAPFSTDTQYF. The CDR3 bases are TGCAGCGTTGCCCCTTTCAGCACAGATACGCAGTATTTT.

This clonotype was recorded a few times. The chain links TRBV29-1 to TRBJ2-2; D gene unclear. CDR1 is SQVTM and CDR2 is ANQGSEA in the germline V gene. V was shortened by 4 bases and J by 0 bases, with 3 bases between the two germline ends. The CDR3 sequence is 12 residues long. The CDR3 protein is CSVAPNTGELFF. The CDR3 DNA follows: TGCAGCGTTGCCCCGAACACCGGGGAGCTGTTTTTT.

The count of this clonotype is one. The chain employs TRBV2 and TRBJ2-7; 8 nucleotides line up with TRBD1. Trimming cost V 3 bases and J 6 bases; bases outside gene matches: 7. Germline V gives CDR1 SNHLY, CDR2 FYNNEI. CDR3 length equals 14 residues. CDR3 sequence: CASSEMTGDIEQYF. CDR3 sequence (DNA): TGTGCCAGCAGTGAGATGACAGGGGACATCGAGCAGTACTTC.

This clonotype appeared many times. This chain connects TRBV4-1 to TRBJ2-5; tentative D call: TRBD2 (5 bases). Trimming removed 5 bases from V and 2 bases from J, with 9 bases in between. Germline CDR1 MGHRA, CDR2 YSYEKL. The CDR3 is made up of 13 amino acids. The CDR3 spells CASSGLPQETQYF. DNA of the CDR3: TGCGCCAGCAGCGGACTGCCTCAAGAGACCCAGTACTTC.

V and J are TRBV5-4 and TRBJ1-6, with a weak D call TRBD1 (5 bases). Trimming stripped 5 bases from V and 0 bases from J, with 12 bases between. In germline, CDR1 is SGHNT, CDR2 YYREEE (reference sequence). This CDR3 contains 16 residues. CDR3 nucleotides: TGTGCCAGCAGTCGGGACTCTGACTCCTATAATTCACCCCTCCACTTT. Its translation is CASSRDSDSYNSPLHF.

This clonotype was seen more than once but under ten times. The chain uses TRBV7-6 and TRBJ2-7; D is ambiguous. From germline, CDR1 is SGHVS and CDR2 FNYEAQ. The CDR3 is 15 amino acids. V gave up 5 bases and J gave up 3 bases, with 17 bases separating them. The CDR3 nucleotides read TGTGCCAGCAGCCTCATGACGGTCCCAGGCTACGAGCAGTACTTC. Protein product: CASSLMTVPGYEQYF.